Listed here is a single T cell receptor beta chain. The antigen it binds to is not known. A much bigger clone sits one base away, suggesting this may be a read error. The time point tag for this specimen amounts to: persistent/refractory GD, antithyroid drugs over 5 years with positive TRAb. RNA was extracted from PBMCs in TRIzol for both TCR sequencing and RNA sequencing. Graves' disease was diagnosed according to American Thyroid Association guidelines. Recruitment of patients was carried out at an endocrinology department in Xi'an, China. Each patient gave roughly 8.4 milliliters of peripheral blood, collected in an EDTA anticoagulant tube. Ficoll Paque Plus density gradient separation was used to isolate PBMCs, and no further T cell sorting was performed. An Agilent 2100 Bioanalyzer and agarose gel were used to assess RNA quality, and a NanoDrop 2000 was used to measure RNA concentration. Sequences MNHEY (CDR1) and SMNVEV (CDR2) are obtained from the germline V gene (reference sequence). The CDR3 starts with the cysteine, ends with the phenylalanine, and has 18 residues. The CDR3 DNA has 54 bases and is translated from base 1.

The library was produced with multiplex PCR. The data were produced on an Illumina HiSeq 4000. CDR3 regions were amplified by Arm-PCR with iRepertoire HTBI primers to construct TCR beta libraries. Gel purification was performed on PCR products prior to sequencing. For the original study's pipeline: Gene usage analysis of CDR3 amino acid clonotypes relied on the approximately 60 TRBV and 13 to 15 TRBJ segments identified across samples. COPE and FqMerger were used to merge the filtered high-quality paired reads into contigs. BLAST was used to align contigs to the IMGT TRBV, TRBD and TRBJ reference genes, and CDR3 was defined following IMGT. Highly expanded clones were defined as clonotypes with a frequency above 0.1%. Repertoire diversity was measured by Shannon entropy, and V-J evenness by the Gini coefficient. Clonotypes shared by more than one individual were considered public. TCRdb reanalyzed the raw reads on its own, using fastp at Q25 for trimming and MiXCR for clone calling, and kept in-frame beta chains. A single entry per CDR3 protein holds the most common genes and DNA from its merged rows. The V and J calls and clone size are TCRdb's, not the authors'. For this sample the table gives about 290,000 distinct CDR3 sequences, of which roughly a fifth were detected only once. The ten most abundant clones make up around three fifths of the sample.

This sample stems from a study of regulatory T cells in long-lasting Graves disease (dated by TCRdb to about 2021). Broadly, across the study: Persistent Graves' disease was defined as persistently positive TSH receptor autoantibodies together with antithyroid drug treatment for over 5 years. A total of roughly 33 samples underwent TCR sequencing: about 13 from persistent and some 20 from newly diagnosed Graves' disease patients. The study took place in China and was registered as a clinical trial. Antithyroid drugs had been taken for about 9.7 years on average by persistent Graves' disease patients in the clinical cohort. Peripheral blood TCR sequencing and RNA sequencing compared persistent Graves' disease patients with newly diagnosed Graves' disease patients.

Here is what the overall study found, with its caveats: The small sample size was acknowledged by the authors as a limitation that may reduce accuracy. The study examined only peripheral blood because the primary lesion, thyroid tissue, could not be accessed. More public clonotypes were shared among persistent patients (over 2,500) than among newly diagnosed patients (roughly 1,000). Preferential use of TRBV28, TRBJ1-2 and TRBJ2-5 was observed in persistent disease, whereas TRBV20-1 and TRBJ2-1 were favored in newly diagnosed disease. Only the TCR beta chain was sequenced and analyzed. Compared with newly diagnosed patients, patients with persistent Graves' disease had lower TCR Shannon entropy and fewer highly expanded clones, which suggests clonal expansion.

This chain joins TRBV27 to TRBJ2-6, and TRBD1 may be the D gene, going by 5 matching bases. The receptor comes from a female donor with Graves disease. The sequences come from peripheral blood mononuclear cells (PBMCs), collected when the disease was refractory, from a patient treated with antithyroid drugs. The nucleotide sequence is TGTGCCAGCACCCTACGGAAACTTCAGAGCTCTGGGGCCAACGCCCTGACTTTC. Translated, this is CASTLRKLQSSGANALTF. The CDR3, completed at both ends by the reference TRBV27 and TRBJ2-6 genes, gives the full variable domain EAQVTQNPRYLITVTGKKLTVTCSQNMNHEYMSWYRQDPGLGLRQIYYSMNVEVTDKGDVPEGYKVSRKEKRNFPLILESPSPNQTSLYFCASTLRKLQSSGANALTFGAGSRLTVL.